This T cell receptor (beta chain) was identified during a study of blood T cell repertoires in COVID-19. Study background: Donors in the United States, Italy and Spain gave samples during acute or convalescent COVID-19. The analysed material was cDNA or gDNA that came from T cells, B-cell-depleted T cells, or PBMCs.

In the original analysis: Nucleated cell counts were estimated from reference gene primer amplification. Produced via immunoSEQ multiplex PCR; TCRdb's table is partial and in-frame only. The V and J calls and clone size were taken over from that table, and D and trimming were inferred from the DNA. The sample carries approximately 150,000 clones, around 83% recorded once. V dropped 5 bases and J dropped 1; count of bases not matched to a gene: 5. CDR3 length: 17 residues. Germline CDR1 SGHNT, CDR2 YYREEE (reference sequence). The rearrangement links TRBV5-4 to TRBJ2-1, with TRBD2 matching 14 bases. The specimen sequenced was peripheral blood. The source of this sequence is a woman between 65 and 79 years old who had recovered from COVID-19. The CDR3 DNA is TGTGCCAGCAGGCCCGGGACTAGCGGGAGTTCCTACAATGAGCAGTTCTTC. This translates into CASRPGTSGSSYNEQFF.